This T cell receptor beta chain was observed in a study of Graves' ophthalmopathy and Graves' hyperthyroidism. Investigators amplified TCR beta CDR3 regions from RNA transcripts. Scientists carried out first-round RT-PCR using HTBI primers and then a second-round multiplex PCR. TCRdb processed the multiplex PCR reads anew with MiXCR; each CDR3 protein has one entry. Of under 350,000 distinct CDR3 sequences detected, roughly a sixth appear once; the ten largest clones hold approximately 13%. There are 13 residues in the CDR3. CDR1 SGHRS and CDR2 YFSETQ come from the germline V gene. V lost 2 bases to trimming and J lost 6 bases; unmatched junction nucleotides: 3. This clonotype was observed many times. This may be a read error, as it is one base from a much larger clone.

The gene calls are TRBV5-1 and TRBJ1-1, with TRBD1 identical over 8 bases. The receptor's source is an adult man with Graves' ophthalmopathy. The specimen sequenced was peripheral blood. As DNA, the CDR3 is TGCGCCAGCAGCTTACAGGGGGGGGCTGAAGCTTTCTTT. Encoded protein: CASSLQGGAEAFF. Drawing the rest from reference TRBV5-1 and TRBJ1-1, the complete variable domain is KAGVTQTPRYLIKTRGQQVTLSCSPISGHRSVSWYQQTPGQGLQFLFEYFSETQRNKGNFPGRFSGRQFSNSRSEMNVSTLELGDSALYLCASSLQGGAEAFFGQGTRLTVV.